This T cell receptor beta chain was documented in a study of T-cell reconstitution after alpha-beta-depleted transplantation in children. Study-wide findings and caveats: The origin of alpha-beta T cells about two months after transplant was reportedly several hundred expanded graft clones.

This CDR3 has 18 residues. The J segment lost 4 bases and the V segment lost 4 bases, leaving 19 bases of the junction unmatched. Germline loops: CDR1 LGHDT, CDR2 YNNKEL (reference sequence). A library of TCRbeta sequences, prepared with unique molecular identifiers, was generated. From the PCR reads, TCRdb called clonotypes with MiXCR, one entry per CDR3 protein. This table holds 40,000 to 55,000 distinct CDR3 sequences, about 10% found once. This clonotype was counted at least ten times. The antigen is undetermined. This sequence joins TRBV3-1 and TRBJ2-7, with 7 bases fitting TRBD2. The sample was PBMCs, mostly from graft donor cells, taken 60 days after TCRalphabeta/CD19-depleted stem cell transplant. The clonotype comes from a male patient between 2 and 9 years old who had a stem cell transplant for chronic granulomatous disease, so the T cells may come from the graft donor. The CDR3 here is CASSLGVLRTRSVYEQYF. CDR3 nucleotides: TGTGCCAGCAGCCTAGGGGTCCTACGGACTAGGTCGGTGTACGAGCAGTACTTC.